This T cell receptor (beta chain) was sequenced in a study of T cell changes during pregnancy in multiple sclerosis. CDR3 length: 17 amino acids. Germline V lookup: CDR1 SGHRS, CDR2 YFSETQ. After removal of 5 bases from V and 4 bases from J, the junction contained 15 bases not matched to a gene. Profiled with immunoSEQ multiplex PCR; TCRdb holds only in-frame clones, not every one. The profile shows tens of thousands of clones, around nine tenths of them singletons. Material: CD4+ T cells from peripheral blood mononuclear cells, obtained in the first trimester of pregnancy. The genes are TRBV5-1 and TRBJ2-5, with 9 bases lining up with TRBD2. The receptor's source is a female donor with multiple sclerosis, enrolled in a pregnancy study. CDR3 region: CASSYHSGRSGGETQYF. CDR3 nucleotide sequence: TGCGCCAGCAGTTACCATAGCGGGAGAAGCGGGGGAGAGACCCAGTACTTC.